Here is one TCR beta chain with its context. This sample stems from a study of blood T cell repertoires in COVID-19. As for the study in general: Nucleic acid was either cDNA or gDNA, and it came from T cells, B-cell-depleted T cells, or PBMCs.

The data were produced by immunoSEQ multiplex PCR, yet TCRdb's version contains in-frame clones alone and is incomplete. The data hold 200,000 or so clones, with roughly 80% observed a single time. Germline V gene lookup returns CDR1 SGHRS and CDR2 YFSETQ. With V trimmed by 3 bases and J by 1 base, 6 bases remained unmatched. The CDR3 runs 16 residues. Participants spanned ages about 18 to 90 years and resided in fewer than 30 US areas. Assignments of participants to cohorts depended upon their own reported clinical history. The chain recombines TRBV5-1 with TRBJ1-1, with TRBD1 matching 10 bases. Sample: PBMCs or T cells enriched from blood (not recorded which). This sequence originates from a man between 60 and 75 years old who had recovered from COVID-19. In DNA, the CDR3 is TGCGCCAGCAGCTCGACGACAGGGGGCAAGAACACTGAAGCTTTCTTT. It codes for CASSSTTGGKNTEAFF.